This T cell receptor (beta chain) is from a study of a mutant IDH1 vaccine in newly diagnosed glioma. For the study at large: Week 47 marked visit V13, whereas week 35 marked visit V12.

The CDR3 is 14 residues long. Germline-derived CDR1 and CDR2 are SGHTA and FQGNSA. Deletions cut 5 bases from V and 1 base from J, with 9 bases between. Indicated time point: week 35, safety follow-up. A 20-mer mutant IDH1 peptide at 300 ug was injected subcutaneously with topical imiquimod. For this clone: Its antigen is still unknown.

This table comes from immunoSEQ multiplex PCR, and its TCRdb copy is limited to in-frame clones, with some not included. The sample holds 70,000 or so clones, 70% to 90% seen once. The input for sequencing was PBMCs, taken from a glioma patient whose treatment included an IDH1 peptide vaccine. The V gene is TRBV7-2, the J gene TRBJ1-5; D is unclear. The receptor comes from a young man with glioma. The DNA for the CDR3 is TGTGCCAGCAGCCTCCCCTCGAGCAATCAGCCCCAGCATTTT. Its translation is CASSLPSSNQPQHF.